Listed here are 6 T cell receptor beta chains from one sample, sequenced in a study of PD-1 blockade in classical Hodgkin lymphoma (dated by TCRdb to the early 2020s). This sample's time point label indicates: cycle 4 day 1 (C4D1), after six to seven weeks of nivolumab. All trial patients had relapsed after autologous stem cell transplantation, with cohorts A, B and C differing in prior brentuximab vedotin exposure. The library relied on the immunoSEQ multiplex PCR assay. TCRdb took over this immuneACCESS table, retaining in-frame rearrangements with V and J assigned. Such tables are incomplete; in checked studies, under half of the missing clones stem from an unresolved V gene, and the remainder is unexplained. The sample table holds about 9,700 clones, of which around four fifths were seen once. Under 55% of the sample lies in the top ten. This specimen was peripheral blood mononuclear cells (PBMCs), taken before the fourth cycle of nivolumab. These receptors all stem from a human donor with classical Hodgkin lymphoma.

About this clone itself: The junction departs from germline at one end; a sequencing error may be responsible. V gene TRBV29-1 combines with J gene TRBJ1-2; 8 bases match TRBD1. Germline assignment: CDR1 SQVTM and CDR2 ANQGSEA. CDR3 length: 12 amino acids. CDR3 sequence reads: CSVEGQGGGYTF. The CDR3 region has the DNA TGCAGCGTAGAAGGACAGGGTGGGGGCTACACCTTC.

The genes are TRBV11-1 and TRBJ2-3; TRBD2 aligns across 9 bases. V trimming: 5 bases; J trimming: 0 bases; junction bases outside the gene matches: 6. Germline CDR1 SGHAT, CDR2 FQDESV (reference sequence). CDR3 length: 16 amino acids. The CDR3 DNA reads TGTGCCAGCAGCCCCCTAGCGGGAATTAGCACAGATACGCAGTATTTT. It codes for CASSPLAGISTDTQYF.

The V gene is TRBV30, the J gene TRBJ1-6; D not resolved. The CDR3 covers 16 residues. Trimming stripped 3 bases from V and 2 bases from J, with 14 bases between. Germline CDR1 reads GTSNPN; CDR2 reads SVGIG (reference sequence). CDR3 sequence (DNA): TGTGCCTGGAGCATCGGTCGTACCCCCTATAATTCACCCCTCCACTTT. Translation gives CAWSIGRTPYNSPLHF.

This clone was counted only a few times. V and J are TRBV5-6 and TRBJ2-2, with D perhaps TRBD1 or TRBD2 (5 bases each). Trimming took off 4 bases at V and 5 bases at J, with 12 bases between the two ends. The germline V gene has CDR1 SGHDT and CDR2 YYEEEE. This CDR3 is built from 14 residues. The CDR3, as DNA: TGTGCCAGCAGCGTGGGACGTAGGACCGGGGAGCTGTTTTTT. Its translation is CASSVGRRTGELFF.

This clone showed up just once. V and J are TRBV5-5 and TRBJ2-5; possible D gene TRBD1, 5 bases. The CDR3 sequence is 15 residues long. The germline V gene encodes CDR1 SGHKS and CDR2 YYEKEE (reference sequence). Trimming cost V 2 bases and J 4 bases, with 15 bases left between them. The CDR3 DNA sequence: TGTGCCAGCAGCTTAACCGACCAGGGCGTAGAGACCCAGTACTTC. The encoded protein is CASSLTDQGVETQYF.

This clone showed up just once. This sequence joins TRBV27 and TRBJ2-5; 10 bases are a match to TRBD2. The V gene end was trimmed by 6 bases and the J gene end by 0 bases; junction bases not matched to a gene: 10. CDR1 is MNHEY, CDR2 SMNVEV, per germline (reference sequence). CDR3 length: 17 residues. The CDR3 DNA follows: TGTGCCAGCAGCCAGGGAACTAGCGGGACAAACCAAGAGACCCAGTACTTC. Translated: CASSQGTSGTNQETQYF.